These 16 T cell receptor beta chains originate from one sample sequenced in a study of CD8 T cells in Susac syndrome. When the RNA was reverse transcribed, random hexamers were used with an input of about 0.45 to 1 ug. Each CDR3 protein is one row after TCRdb ran MiXCR on the immunoSEQ multiplex PCR reads. Seen here are approximately 180,000 distinct CDR3 sequences, about 94% observed once, and the top ten hold roughly 0.095%. Sequencing used CD4+ T cells from PBMCs. These receptors originate from a human donor with multiple sclerosis.

The chain has TRBV20-1 and TRBJ1-3; D remains ambiguous. V shed 2 bases and J shed 0 bases, with 8 bases lying between them. CDR3 length: 14 residues. The germline gives CDR1 DFQATT, CDR2 SNEGSKA (reference sequence). The CDR3 nucleotides read TGCAGTGCTAGATTAGATTCCTCTGGAAACACCATATATTTT. The encoded protein is CSARLDSSGNTIYF.

Comments on this clonotype: The junction departs from the called germline gene at one end, perhaps through a read error. The gene calls are TRBV24-1 and TRBJ1-2; unclear D gene. This CDR3 region has 14 residues. Germline V lookup: CDR1 KGHDR, CDR2 SFDVKD. The CDR3 DNA follows: TGTGCCACCAGTGCTGACGGATTTAACTATGGCTACATCTTC. Translated, it gives CATSADGFNYGYIF.

The gene calls are TRBV7-9 and TRBJ1-2; no clear D. This CDR3 comprises 13 residues. Germline CDR1 SEHNR, CDR2 FQNEAQ (reference sequence). Trimming removed 1 base from V and 8 bases from J, with 11 bases in between. In DNA, the CDR3 is TGTGCCAGCAGCTTAGACAGCTCTGGGGGCTACACCTTC. The encoded protein is CASSLDSSGGYTF.

The V and J genes are TRBV28 and TRBJ1-2, with D possibly being TRBD1 (6 bases). Per germline, CDR1 MDHEN and CDR2 SYDVKM. Trimming took off 8 bases at V and 8 bases at J, with 15 bases between the two ends. The CDR3 is made up of 12 amino acids. The CDR3: CASEGGPGGYTF. The CDR3 bases are TGTGCCAGCGAGGGGGGTCCCGGAGGCTACACCTTC.

This chain links TRBV30 with TRBJ2-2; no firm D call. This CDR3 spans 14 amino acids. V dropped 2 bases and J dropped 0 bases, with 7 bases sitting between them. CDR1 is GTSNPN, CDR2 SVGIG, per germline (reference sequence). CDR3: CAWSQESNTGELFF. The CDR3 DNA sequence: TGTGCCTGGAGTCAAGAGTCGAACACCGGGGAGCTGTTTTTT.

This chain joins TRBV29-1 and TRBJ2-1; tentative D call: TRBD1 (6 bases). Per germline, CDR1 SQVTM and CDR2 ANQGSEA. CDR3 length: 15 amino acids. Trimming left V 4 bases short and J 0 bases short, with 13 bases between. This chain's CDR3 is CSVGGRVSSYNEQFF. The CDR3, as DNA: TGCAGCGTTGGGGGGCGGGTAAGCTCCTACAATGAGCAGTTCTTC.

V gene TRBV29-1 combines with J gene TRBJ2-3, with 9 bases matching TRBD1. This CDR3 has 15 residues. Germline CDR1 SQVTM, CDR2 ANQGSEA. Losses at the gene ends were 8 bases for V and 3 bases for J; bases not matched to a gene: 12. The CDR3 loop reads CSLRDRDKGTDTQYF. Here the CDR3 DNA reads TGCAGCCTCCGGGACAGGGACAAGGGGACAGATACGCAGTATTTT.

The chain links TRBV12-3 or TRBV12-4 to TRBJ1-1, with unresolved D. Between the trimmed V and J ends, which lost 5 bases and 0 bases, there was a span of 7 bases. CDR3 length: 13 residues. The CDR3 region has the DNA TGTGCCAGCAGTGGCATTCTGAACACTGAAGCTTTCTTT. This translates into CASSGILNTEAFF.

This chain joins TRBV3-1 and TRBJ2-2; 8 bases match TRBD2. Trimming cost V 6 bases and J 3 bases; bases outside gene matches: 3. The CDR3 totals 14 residues. Per germline, CDR1 LGHDT and CDR2 YNNKEL (reference sequence). CDR3: CASRGTRYTGELFF. The DNA for the CDR3 is TGTGCCAGCAGAGGGACTAGGTACACCGGGGAGCTGTTTTTT.

This sequence joins TRBV3-1 and TRBJ2-3, with 11 nucleotides matching TRBD1. CDR1 and CDR2 (germline): LGHDT, YNNKEL (reference sequence). The CDR3 is made up of 17 amino acids. V was clipped by 1 base and J by 3 bases; unmatched bases: 6. The CDR3 DNA reads as TGTGCCAGCAGCCAAGGCCCGGACAGGGGGCGTACAGATACGCAGTATTTT. Its protein is CASSQGPDRGRTDTQYF.

This clonotype was counted once. The CDR3 protein is CSASIAGLNSPLHF. CDR3 in DNA: TGCAGTGCTAGCATTGCGGGGTTGAATTCACCCCTCCACTTT. This rearrangement joins TRBV20-1 to TRBJ1-6; D gene uncertain. Per the germline V gene, CDR1 is DFQATT and CDR2 is SNEGSKA (reference sequence). Trimming took off 3 bases at V and 7 bases at J, with 13 bases between the two ends. This CDR3 has 14 amino acids.

The chain combines TRBV29-1 with TRBJ2-1, with D perhaps TRBD1 (7 bases). V lost 7 bases and J 3 bases, leaving 10 bases between the germline ends. CDR1 is SQVTM, CDR2 ANQGSEA, per germline. The CDR3 length is 12 residues. CDR3 region: CSGGDSYNEQFF. The CDR3 bases are TGCAGCGGCGGGGACAGCTACAATGAGCAGTTCTTC.

CDR3 in amino acids: CASSYATGNTGELFF. The DNA of the CDR3 is TGTGCCAGCAGCTACGCGACAGGGAACACCGGGGAGCTGTTTTTT. J is TRBJ2-2 and V is TRBV7-6, with a tentative D call TRBD1 (6 bases). Germline lookup yields CDR1 SGHVS and CDR2 FNYEAQ. The CDR3 sequence is 15 residues long. V was cut by 4 bases and J by 1 base, with 10 bases left in between.

The J gene is TRBJ2-1, the V gene TRBV4-3; possible D gene TRBD2, 5 bases. With 1 base removed from V and 3 bases from J, the gap between germline ends came to 10 bases. This CDR3 comprises 15 residues. Per germline, CDR1 LGHNA and CDR2 YSLEER. CDR3 sequence (DNA): TGCGCCAGCAGCCAAGGCCTAGAGGGCTACAATGAGCAGTTCTTC. This encodes CASSQGLEGYNEQFF.

V gene TRBV3-1 combines with J gene TRBJ2-4; possibly TRBD1 or TRBD2 for D (5 bases each). The CDR3 sequence is 14 residues long. Germline CDR1 is LGHDT and CDR2 is YNNKEL (reference sequence). Trimming took 5 bases from V and 5 from J, leaving 13 bases between them. CDR3 DNA sequence: TGTGCCAGCAGCAGCGACAGCGGTGAAAACATTCAGTACTTC. This translates into CASSSDSGENIQYF. Looking up the rest from reference TRBV3-1 and TRBJ2-4 gives the full variable domain: DTAVSQTPKYLVTQMGNDKSIKCEQNLGHDTMYWYKQDSKKFLKIMFSYNNKELIINETVPNRFSPKSPDKAHLNLHINSLELGDSAVYFCASSSDSGENIQYFGAGTRLSVL.

This chain links TRBV20-1 with TRBJ1-2; D not resolved. Germline CDR1 is DFQATT and CDR2 is SNEGSKA (reference sequence). This CDR3 has 12 amino acids. Trimming left V 2 bases short and J 4 bases short, with 8 bases between. CDR3 protein: CSARRQSYGYTF. CDR3 DNA: TGCAGTGCTAGAAGGCAGTCCTATGGCTACACCTTC.